The 7 T cell receptor beta chains listed next were all sequenced from one sample in a study of human T cells and chemical hapten exposure (dated by TCRdb to the early 2020s). The method was RACE. TCRdb names NextSeq 500 as the instrument used. TCRdb itself trimmed the public reads at Q25 with fastp, ran MiXCR and retained productive beta chains. All rows with the same CDR3 protein become a single entry with the most common DNA and genes. The sample table holds about 52,000 distinct CDR3 sequences, of which 9.9% were seen once. Over 15% of the sample belongs to the ten largest clones. The time point label of this sample denotes: patch test 3, about 24 weeks after DPC sensitization. The treatment or condition label, read with the paper, signifies: therapeutic diphenylcyclopropenone sensitization with weekly scalp DPC. Sample: whole blood, taken in connection with sensitization to the hapten diphenylcyclopropenone (DPC). The receptors derive from a woman aged 40 to 49 with alopecia areata. Some clones in this sample may be carry-over from other donors' samples.

V and J are TRBV7-2 and TRBJ2-1; D possibly corresponds to TRBD2 (7 bases). Per the germline V gene, CDR1 is SGHTA and CDR2 is FQGNSA. The CDR3 totals 18 residues. Deletions cut 5 bases from V and 0 bases from J, with 20 bases between. Written as DNA, the CDR3 is TGTGCCAGCAGCCCCCTCGGTAGGGGGGGTCTCTCCTACAATGAGCAGTTCTTC. Protein sequence: CASSPLGRGGLSYNEQFF.

The genes are TRBV30 and TRBJ2-1, with D possibly being TRBD1 (6 bases). CDR3 length: 15 residues. Trimming removed 6 bases from V and 1 base from J, with 16 bases in between. CDR1 is GTSNPN and CDR2 is SVGIG in the germline V gene (reference sequence). CDR3 sequence reads: CACPTTGMSYNEQFF. The DNA of the CDR3 is TGTGCCTGTCCGACCACAGGGATGTCCTACAATGAGCAGTTCTTC.

This chain uses TRBV6-2 or TRBV6-3 with TRBJ1-1; 7 nucleotides line up with TRBD1. J lost 0 bases, V lost 7 bases, and 8 bases had no gene match. Germline CDR1 and CDR2: MNHEY and SVGEGT. The CDR3 totals 15 residues. CDR3 nucleotides: TGTGCCAGCACCAAGACAGGGACCATGAACACTGAAGCTTTCTTT. Protein product: CASTKTGTMNTEAFF.

This clonotype was picked up a small number of times. The CDR3 sequence is CASSQEAKNIQYF. The DNA for the CDR3 is TGCGCCAGCAGCCAAGAAGCCAAAAACATTCAGTACTTC. This chain uses TRBV4-1 with TRBJ2-4; D remains unclear. V was clipped by 0 bases and J by 0 bases, with 0 bases between them. Looked up from germline, CDR1 is MGHRA and CDR2 is YSYEKL. The length of the CDR3 is 13 residues.

The J gene is TRBJ1-2, the V gene TRBV29-1; unclear D gene. The V gene's germline CDR1 is SQVTM and CDR2 ANQGSEA. This CDR3 is 13 amino acids long. The ends were cut back, 6 bases at V and 5 bases at J, with 16 bases in the middle. CDR3 sequence: CSVPGPGRYGYTF. The CDR3 nucleotides read TGCAGCGTCCCCGGACCCGGCCGGTATGGCTACACCTTC.

This clonotype was seen a handful of times. This sequence joins TRBV2 and TRBJ2-7; D unresolved. Trimming cost V 2 bases and J 3 bases, with 11 bases left between them. The CDR3 covers 14 residues. Looked up from germline, CDR1 is SNHLY and CDR2 is FYNNEI. Here the CDR3 DNA reads TGTGCCAGCAGTGAAAGGGCAGGCTACTACGAGCAGTACTTC. Translation: CASSERAGYYEQYF.

At least ten counts were recorded for this clonotype. CDR3 DNA sequence: TGTGCCAGCTCACCCAACGGACAGAATAATTCACCCCTCCACTTT. This encodes CASSPNGQNNSPLHF. This chain links TRBV18 with TRBJ1-6, with a tentative D call TRBD1 (6 bases). Germline CDR1 KGHSH, CDR2 LQKENI. V dropped 3 bases and J dropped 5 bases, with 11 bases sitting between them. The CDR3 length is 15 residues.